The text below deals with one T cell receptor beta chain. Its antigen is as yet unknown. The data were taken from a study of blood T cells in healthy people across ages. A sample-barcoded 5' primer and a J-beta primer mix were used in a second PCR of about 7 to 11 cycles. A single record per CDR3 protein comes from TCRdb applying MiXCR to the 5' RACE reads. The sample shows approximately 800,000 distinct CDR3 sequences, 46% of them seen only once. Germline V gene data show CDR1 as SGHTA and CDR2 as FQGNSA. This CDR3 has 13 residues. Unmatched junction bases numbered 6, after V lost 5 bases and J lost 6 bases. Study-wide findings and caveats: Shifts in expanded clonotypes may have been confounded by donor CMV status, which was unknown. Diversity of TCR beta correlated strongly with naive T cell percentage. Per million T cells, TCR beta diversity dropped roughly linearly as age increased.

Sequenced: blood. The TCR comes from an older man in good health. The chain uses TRBV7-2 and TRBJ2-5, with TRBD2 matching over 7 bases. The CDR3 reads CASSRDYQKTQYF. Here the CDR3 DNA reads TGTGCCAGCAGCCGGGACTACCAGAAGACCCAGTACTTC.